This record concerns one T cell receptor (beta chain) sequence. In the authors' methods: The authors estimated nucleated cell counts from reference gene primer amplification. The repertoire was sequenced with immunoSEQ multiplex PCR; TCRdb's copy has only in-frame clones and lacks some. V, J and clone size were drawn from that table, and D and trimming were deduced from the DNA. In the table there are roughly 76,000 clones, approximately 90% of which are singletons. This entry is derived from a study of blood T cell repertoires in COVID-19. As for the study in general: Samples representing acute and convalescent COVID-19 were sourced from the United States, Italy and Spain.

After removal of 5 bases from V and 1 base from J, the junction contained 7 bases not matched to a gene. This CDR3 contains 16 residues. From germline, CDR1 is SGHTA and CDR2 FQGNSA. The chain couples TRBV7-2 to TRBJ2-2; the match to TRBD2 covers 7 bases. Sequenced: PBMCs or T cells enriched from blood (not recorded which). The TCR originated in a woman aged 50 to 60 with acute COVID-19. Here the CDR3 reads CASSRFSSGNTGELFF. CDR3 DNA: TGTGCCAGCAGCCGCTTTTCTAGCGGGAACACCGGGGAGCTGTTTTTT.